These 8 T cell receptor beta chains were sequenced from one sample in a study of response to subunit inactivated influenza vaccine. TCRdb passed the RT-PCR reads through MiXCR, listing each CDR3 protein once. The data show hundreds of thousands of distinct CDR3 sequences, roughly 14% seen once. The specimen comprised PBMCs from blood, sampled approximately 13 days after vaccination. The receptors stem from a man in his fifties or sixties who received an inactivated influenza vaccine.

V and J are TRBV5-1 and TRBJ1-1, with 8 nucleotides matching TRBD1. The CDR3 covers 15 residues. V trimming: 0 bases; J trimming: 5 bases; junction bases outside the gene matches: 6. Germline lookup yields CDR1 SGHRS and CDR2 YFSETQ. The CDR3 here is CASSLAGRGLTEAFF. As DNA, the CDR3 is TGCGCCAGCAGCTTGGCAGGCAGGGGGCTTACTGAAGCTTTCTTT. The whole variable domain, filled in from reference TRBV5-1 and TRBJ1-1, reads KAGVTQTPRYLIKTRGQQVTLSCSPISGHRSVSWYQQTPGQGLQFLFEYFSETQRNKGNFPGRFSGRQFSNSRSEMNVSTLELGDSALYLCASSLAGRGLTEAFFGQGTRLTVV.

CDR3 sequence reads: CSATLRVGSLEQYF. The DNA for the CDR3 is TGCAGCGCTACCCTCCGGGTCGGGAGTTTGGAGCAGTACTTC. V and J are TRBV29-1 and TRBJ2-7; D might be TRBD2 (6 bases). Trimming left V 7 bases short and J 7 bases short, with 23 bases between. The germline CDR1 and CDR2 sequences are SQVTM and ANQGSEA. The CDR3 is 14 amino acids.

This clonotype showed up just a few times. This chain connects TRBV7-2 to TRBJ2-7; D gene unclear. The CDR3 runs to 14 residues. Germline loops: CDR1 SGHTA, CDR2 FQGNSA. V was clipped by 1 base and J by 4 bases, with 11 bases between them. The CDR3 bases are TGTGCCAGCAGCTTAGGACTCAAGCTTTACGAGCAGTACTTC. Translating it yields CASSLGLKLYEQYF.

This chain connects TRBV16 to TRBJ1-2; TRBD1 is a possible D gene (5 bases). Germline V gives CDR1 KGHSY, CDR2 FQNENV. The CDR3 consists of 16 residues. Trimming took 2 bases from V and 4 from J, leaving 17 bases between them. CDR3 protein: CASSQASGAKSYGYTF. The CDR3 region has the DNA TGTGCCAGCAGCCAAGCCTCCGGGGCAAAAAGCTATGGCTACACCTTC.

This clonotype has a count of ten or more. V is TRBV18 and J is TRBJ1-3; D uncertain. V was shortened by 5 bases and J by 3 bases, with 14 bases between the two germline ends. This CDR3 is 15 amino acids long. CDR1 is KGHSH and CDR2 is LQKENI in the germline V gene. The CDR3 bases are TGTGCCAGCTCAGTAACGGGGAGAAGTGGAAACACCATATATTTT. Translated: CASSVTGRSGNTIYF.

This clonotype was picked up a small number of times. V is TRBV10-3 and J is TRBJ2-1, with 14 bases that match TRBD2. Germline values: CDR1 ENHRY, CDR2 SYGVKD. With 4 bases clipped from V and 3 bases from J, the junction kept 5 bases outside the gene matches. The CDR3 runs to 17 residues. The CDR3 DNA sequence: TGTGCCATCAGTGTCGGGACTAGCGGGAGAAACTACAATGAGCAGTTCTTC. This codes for CAISVGTSGRNYNEQFF.

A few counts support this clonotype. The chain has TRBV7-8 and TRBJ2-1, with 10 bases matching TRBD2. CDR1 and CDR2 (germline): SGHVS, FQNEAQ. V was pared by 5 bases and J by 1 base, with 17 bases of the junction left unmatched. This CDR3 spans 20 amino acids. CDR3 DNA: TGTGCCAGCAGCCAGCTTAGGCCCAGCGGGAGGGATCGGTCCTACAATGAGCAGTTCTTC. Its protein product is CASSQLRPSGRDRSYNEQFF.

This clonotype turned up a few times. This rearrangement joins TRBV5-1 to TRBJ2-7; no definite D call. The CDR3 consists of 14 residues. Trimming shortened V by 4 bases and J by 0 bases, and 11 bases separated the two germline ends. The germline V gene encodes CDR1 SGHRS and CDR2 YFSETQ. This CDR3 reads CASSVSGLSYEQYF. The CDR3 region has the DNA TGCGCCAGCAGCGTGTCCGGGCTCTCCTACGAGCAGTACTTC.